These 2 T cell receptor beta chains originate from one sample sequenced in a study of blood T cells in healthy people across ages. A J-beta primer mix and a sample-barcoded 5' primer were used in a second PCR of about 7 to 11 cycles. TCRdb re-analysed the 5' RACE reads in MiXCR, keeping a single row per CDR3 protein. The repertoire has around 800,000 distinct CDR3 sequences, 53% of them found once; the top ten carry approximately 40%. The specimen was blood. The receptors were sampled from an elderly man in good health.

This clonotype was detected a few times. DNA for the CDR3: TGTGCCAGCAGGGCCGGGACTCGCGTACCCTACGAGCAGTACTTC. Its protein is CASRAGTRVPYEQYF. The rearrangement uses TRBV6-2 or TRBV6-3 and TRBJ2-7, with D possibly TRBD2 on 6 matching bases. Trimming took off 6 bases at V and 2 bases at J, with 17 bases between the two ends. Germline V gene data show CDR1 as MNHEY and CDR2 as SVGEGT. There are 15 residues in the CDR3.

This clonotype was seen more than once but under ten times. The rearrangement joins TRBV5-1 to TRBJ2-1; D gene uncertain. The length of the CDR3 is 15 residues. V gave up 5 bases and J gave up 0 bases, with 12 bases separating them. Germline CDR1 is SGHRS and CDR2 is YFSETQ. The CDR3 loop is CASRPLSSSYNEQFF. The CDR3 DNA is TGCGCCAGCAGACCTCTGTCGAGCTCCTACAATGAGCAGTTCTTC.